This T cell receptor (beta chain) was captured by sequencing in a study of long-term antiretroviral therapy in people with HIV. General study results and limits: Samples were collected from about 2003 to 2018 under possibly less effective ART regimens.

immunoSEQ v3.0 was run at survey level. The table came from immunoSEQ multiplex PCR; TCRdb's copy has only in-frame clones and leaves some out. The data hold roughly 23,000 clones, with under 90% observed a single time. Germline lookup yields CDR1 MNHNS and CDR2 SASEGT. This CDR3 comprises 12 residues. Trimming removed 6 bases from V and 6 bases from J, with 10 bases in between. As concerns this clone: Its antigen is currently unknown.

This specimen was unsorted PBMCs, taken 1.8 years before starting antiretroviral therapy. V usage is TRBV6-1 and J usage is TRBJ2-3, with D uncertain. The clonotype originates from a woman aged 25 to 45 with HIV. The CDR3, as DNA: TGTGCCAGCAGCTCACTTGAGGATACGCAGTATTTT. Encoded protein: CASSSLEDTQYF.